The 9 T cell receptor beta chains listed next were all sequenced from one sample in a study of spatial heterogeneity in lung cancer. One entry per CDR3 protein, called by TCRdb with MiXCR from the 5' RACE reads. The table includes more than 30,000 distinct CDR3 sequences, approximately 5.2% detected once. Time point noted: sample taken at primary tumor resection. Extraction of whole RNA from tumor, nontumor lung or frozen PBMC preceded unsorted sequencing. The sequences come from PBMCs, collected at surgery. These receptors came from a female donor with early-stage non-small cell lung cancer.

In its sample, this clonotype was seen many times. The chain joins TRBV20-1 to TRBJ2-3, with 8 nucleotides matching TRBD2. Germline V gene lookup returns CDR1 DFQATT and CDR2 SNEGSKA (reference sequence). V was clipped by 2 bases and J by 2 bases; unmatched bases: 3. This CDR3 has 14 residues. This CDR3 reads CSARRGGLTDTQYF. The DNA for the CDR3 is TGCAGTGCTAGACGGGGGGGCCTCACAGATACGCAGTATTTT.

In this sample, this clonotype turned up many times. V and J are TRBV28 and TRBJ2-2; tentatively, D is TRBD2 (6 bases). The CDR3 length is 12 residues. Trimming cost V 5 bases and J 8 bases, with 9 bases left between them. The germline gives CDR1 MDHEN, CDR2 SYDVKM. The CDR3 sequence: CASSLGGGELFF. For the CDR3, the DNA is TGTGCCAGCAGTCTCGGGGGTGGGGAGCTGTTTTTT. The full variable domain, completed using reference TRBV28 and TRBJ2-2, is DVKVTQSSRYLVKRTGEKVFLECVQDMDHENMFWYRQDPGLGLRLIYFSYDVKMKEKGDIPEGYSVSREKKERFSLILESASTNQTSMYLCASSLGGGELFFGEGSRLTVL.

By sample share, this clonotype is medium-sized (0.01 to 0.1%). The chain employs TRBV7-9 and TRBJ2-7; D gene ambiguous. The V gene's germline CDR1 is SEHNR and CDR2 FQNEAQ (reference sequence). Trimming took off 2 bases at V and 2 bases at J, with 10 bases between the two ends. The CDR3 is made up of 14 amino acids. The CDR3 loop is CASSLQSQPYEQYF. CDR3 coding DNA: TGTGCCAGCAGCTTACAATCACAGCCCTACGAGCAGTACTTC.

This clonotype has a count of ten or more. The V gene is TRBV27, the J gene TRBJ2-3; the match to TRBD1 covers 7 bases. The germline V gene encodes CDR1 MNHEY and CDR2 SMNVEV (reference sequence). The CDR3 sequence is 17 residues long. After removal of 4 bases from V and 6 bases from J, the junction contained 16 bases not matched to a gene. The CDR3 here is CASSSGQLSYRGDTQYF. The CDR3 nucleotides read TGTGCCAGCAGTTCTGGCCAACTGTCATACAGGGGTGATACGCAGTATTTT.

This clonotype was observed many times. The chain has TRBV27 and TRBJ2-3, with 8 bases fitting TRBD1. The CDR3 has 13 amino acids. Trimming at V came to 7 bases and at J to 6 bases, leaving 6 bases not matched to a gene. Germline assignment: CDR1 MNHEY and CDR2 SMNVEV (reference sequence). The CDR3 DNA reads as TGTGCCAGCACCTCAGGGGGCCTCGATACGCAGTATTTT. Encoded protein: CASTSGGLDTQYF.

This clonotype was seen repeatedly, ten times or more. The chain joins TRBV4-1 to TRBJ1-2, with D uncertain. The CDR3 is 16 residues long. V shed 0 bases and J shed 5 bases, with 16 bases lying between them. Germline CDR1 reads MGHRA; CDR2 reads YSYEKL. The CDR3 DNA reads as TGCGCCAGCAGCCAAGAACGAAACTCTCTAGGATATGGCTACACCTTC. As protein: CASSQERNSLGYGYTF.

The genes are TRBV6-5 and TRBJ2-7, with 9 bases aligning to TRBD1. The CDR3 sequence is 16 residues long. The V gene's germline CDR1 is MNHEY and CDR2 SVGAGI. Trimming took 8 bases from V and 6 from J; bases not matched to a gene: 17. The CDR3 DNA is TGTGCCAGCTCGGTGGCCCCCCCGGGACAGGGAAGCGAGCAGTACTTC. The encoded protein is CASSVAPPGQGSEQYF.

This clonotype was counted many times. V usage is TRBV2 and J usage is TRBJ1-6, with 7 bases matching TRBD1. Germline V gene data show CDR1 as SNHLY and CDR2 as FYNNEI. With 0 bases clipped from V and 14 bases from J, the junction kept 7 bases outside the gene matches. The CDR3 consists of 14 residues. This chain's CDR3 is CASSEAAGQVSLHF. CDR3 nucleotides: TGTGCCAGCAGTGAAGCTGCAGGACAGGTTTCCCTCCACTTT.

The chain links TRBV18 to TRBJ1-1, with a weak D call TRBD1 (6 bases). Between the trimmed V and J ends, which lost 3 bases and 8 bases, there was a span of 7 bases. This CDR3 spans 11 amino acids. The germline V gene has CDR1 KGHSH and CDR2 LQKENI. Here the CDR3 reads CASSPQGEAFF. As DNA, the CDR3 is TGTGCCAGCTCACCGCAGGGGGAAGCTTTCTTT.